Shown below are 21 T cell receptor beta chains from a single sample sequenced in a study of blood T cell repertoires in COVID-19. Only in-frame clones appear in the TCRdb table, and some are missing; sequencing was by immunoSEQ multiplex PCR. The repertoire holds 70,000 to 85,000 clones, with about 86% as singletons. Material for sequencing was peripheral blood. The source of these receptors is a woman of 80 years or more in a cohort sampled during active or convalescent COVID-19.

This clone was counted a few times. The rearrangement uses TRBV7-3 and TRBJ1-6; the match to TRBD1 covers 7 bases. Germline CDR1 and CDR2: SGHTA and FQGTGA. The CDR3 consists of 15 residues. With V trimmed by 5 bases and J by 7 bases, 8 bases remained unmatched. The CDR3: CASSPRGQQNSPLHF. The CDR3, as DNA: TGTGCCAGCAGCCCCAGGGGACAGCAAAATTCACCCCTCCACTTT.

This clone was seen a few times. The chain couples TRBV15 to TRBJ1-3, with D unclear. CDR1 LNHNV and CDR2 YYDKDF come from the germline V gene (reference sequence). Trimming took 1 base from V and 7 from J, leaving 20 bases between them. The CDR3 extends over 17 amino acids. The CDR3 bases are TGTGCCACCAGCAGAGTGGACTGGGAGAAGAGAGGGAACACCATATATTTT. Translated, it gives CATSRVDWEKRGNTIYF.

This chain uses TRBV24-1 with TRBJ2-6; possible D gene TRBD2, 6 bases. The germline V and J ends were trimmed by 3 bases and 1 base, with 12 bases remaining between them. Germline CDR1 and CDR2: KGHDR and SFDVKD. CDR3 length equals 17 residues. The CDR3 is CATSDPWRESGANVLTF. The CDR3 DNA reads TGTGCCACCAGTGATCCCTGGCGGGAATCTGGGGCCAACGTCCTGACTTTC.

The chain has TRBV27 and TRBJ2-7; D is perhaps TRBD2 (6 bases). The germline V and J ends were trimmed by 4 bases and 6 bases, with 19 bases remaining between them. The CDR3 loop spans 15 amino acids. Germline V gives CDR1 MNHEY, CDR2 SMNVEV (reference sequence). CDR3 residues: CASSYASSGAGEQYF. The CDR3 DNA is TGTGCCAGCAGTTACGCTAGCTCGGGAGCGGGCGAGCAGTACTTC.

The chain is built from TRBV4-1 and TRBJ2-2; D perhaps matches TRBD2 (6 bases). This CDR3 contains 16 residues. V lost 0 bases and J 5 bases, leaving 13 bases between the germline ends. Germline V gene data show CDR1 as MGHRA and CDR2 as YSYEKL. The CDR3 is CASSQEAGIGTGELFF. CDR3 coding DNA: TGCGCCAGCAGCCAAGAGGCGGGGATTGGGACCGGGGAGCTGTTTTTT.

The rearrangement links TRBV29-1 to TRBJ1-5, with TRBD1 matching over 8 bases. The CDR3 covers 13 residues. The ends lost 4 bases at V and 4 bases at J; junction bases unmatched: 3. From germline, CDR1 is SQVTM and CDR2 ANQGSEA. The CDR3 here is CSVGTGNNQPQHF. The CDR3 DNA reads TGCAGCGTTGGGACAGGGAATAATCAGCCCCAGCATTTT.

This chain connects TRBV5-5 to TRBJ2-5; 8 bases match TRBD2. The V gene end was trimmed by 4 bases and the J gene end by 2 bases; junction bases not matched to a gene: 7. This CDR3 region has 15 residues. Germline-derived CDR1 and CDR2 are SGHKS and YYEKEE (reference sequence). CDR3 amino acids: CASSPVGLDQETQYF. CDR3 sequence (DNA): TGTGCCAGCAGCCCGGTGGGACTAGATCAAGAGACCCAGTACTTC.

The genes are TRBV29-1 and TRBJ2-2; 7 bases agree with TRBD1. Germline V lookup: CDR1 SQVTM, CDR2 ANQGSEA. J gave up 6 bases and V 7 bases, and 11 bases lay outside the gene matches. This CDR3 region has 14 residues. Here the CDR3 reads CSGAEGAGSGELFF. The CDR3 DNA follows: TGCAGCGGGGCCGAGGGGGCTGGGTCCGGGGAGCTGTTTTTT.

The chain joins TRBV28 to TRBJ1-1, with D unclear. Germline V CDR1 and CDR2: MDHEN, SYDVKM. The CDR3 length is 11 residues. Trimming pared 6 bases from V and 11 bases from J, leaving 13 bases between. The CDR3 is CASRAPGGAFF. DNA for the CDR3: TGTGCCAGCAGGGCACCGGGTGGGGCTTTCTTT. Complete variable domain (other parts from reference TRBV28 and TRBJ1-1): DVKVTQSSRYLVKRTGEKVFLECVQDMDHENMFWYRQDPGLGLRLIYFSYDVKMKEKGDIPEGYSVSREKKERFSLILESASTNQTSMYLCASRAPGGAFFGQGTRLTVV.

This chain links TRBV6-5 with TRBJ2-4; possibly TRBD2 for D (6 bases). Trimming took 6 bases from V and 3 from J, leaving 15 bases between them. CDR3 size: 15 residues. Germline CDR1 is MNHEY and CDR2 is SVGAGI. This CDR3 is CASRPGEAGKNIQYF. In DNA, the CDR3 is TGTGCCAGCAGACCCGGGGAGGCTGGCAAAAACATTCAGTACTTC.

J is TRBJ1-2 and V is TRBV5-6, with 7 bases matching TRBD1. Looked up from germline, CDR1 is SGHDT and CDR2 is YYEEEE. The trim removed 4 bases at V and 4 bases at J, leaving 4 bases unmatched. The CDR3 covers 13 residues. The CDR3 nucleotides are TGTGCCAGCAGCCCAGGGGGTCCCTATGGCTACACCTTC. Translation gives CASSPGGPYGYTF.

For this clone: Other DNA variants within this sample encode the same CDR3. The gene calls are TRBV5-1 and TRBJ2-1; 13 nucleotides line up with TRBD2. The junction had 6 bases not matched to a gene; V was cut back by 3 bases and J by 3 bases. Germline V gene data show CDR1 as SGHRS and CDR2 as YFSETQ. The CDR3 extends over 17 amino acids. DNA for the CDR3: TGCGCCAGCAGCTATACAGGACTAGCGGGAGTCTACAATGAGCAGTTCTTC. Translating it yields CASSYTGLAGVYNEQFF.

In nucleotides, the CDR3 is TGCGCCAGCAGTGAGTCGACTAGGCCCCTACAGTTCTTC. This gives the protein CASSESTRPLQFF. V and J are TRBV10-1 and TRBJ2-1; maybe TRBD2 (6 bases). CDR3 length equals 13 residues. V dropped 0 bases and J dropped 13 bases, with 13 bases sitting between them. Germline loops: CDR1 WNHNN, CDR2 SYGVQD (reference sequence).

The V call is TRBV6-1, the J call TRBJ1-2; 8 bases agree with TRBD1. This CDR3 has 16 amino acids. From germline, CDR1 is MNHNS and CDR2 SASEGT. V shed 1 base and J 3 bases; nucleotides not matched to a gene: 7. CDR3 in amino acids: CASSEVRTGLHYGYTF. DNA of the CDR3: TGTGCCAGCAGTGAAGTCAGGACAGGGTTACACTATGGCTACACCTTC.

The chain combines TRBV5-1 with TRBJ1-1; 7 bases line up with TRBD1. Germline CDR1 is SGHRS and CDR2 is YFSETQ. The V segment lost 4 bases and the J segment 3 bases; nucleotides outside the gene matches: 6. The CDR3 has 14 amino acids. The CDR3 here is CASSADRRYTEAFF. DNA for the CDR3: TGCGCCAGCAGCGCGGACAGGCGGTACACTGAAGCTTTCTTT. Complete variable domain (other parts from reference TRBV5-1 and TRBJ1-1): KAGVTQTPRYLIKTRGQQVTLSCSPISGHRSVSWYQQTPGQGLQFLFEYFSETQRNKGNFPGRFSGRQFSNSRSEMNVSTLELGDSALYLCASSADRRYTEAFFGQGTRLTVV.

V and J are TRBV28 and TRBJ1-2; D remains ambiguous. The V and J ends lost 7 bases and 0 bases respectively, with 6 bases between them. CDR3 length: 12 residues. The V gene's germline CDR1 is MDHEN and CDR2 SYDVKM. This chain's CDR3 is CASTQANYGYTF. The CDR3 coding sequence is TGTGCCAGCACCCAGGCTAACTATGGCTACACCTTC.

This sequence joins TRBV5-1 and TRBJ1-2, with D uncertain. The germline V gene has CDR1 SGHRS and CDR2 YFSETQ. This CDR3 comprises 15 residues. Trimming took off 5 bases at V and 3 bases at J, with 17 bases between the two ends. CDR3 in amino acids: CASREDGGTHYGYTF. The CDR3 DNA reads TGCGCCAGCAGAGAGGACGGAGGAACCCACTATGGCTACACCTTC.

This clone occurred a few times. The chain combines TRBV6-2 or TRBV6-3 with TRBJ1-2; TRBD1 matches 8 bases. With 5 bases clipped from V and 8 bases from J, the junction kept 10 bases outside the gene matches. The CDR3 covers 14 residues. Germline-derived CDR1 and CDR2 are MNHEY and SVGEGT. CDR3 in DNA: TGTGCCAGCAGTGCCCTCCAGGGGGCGAGGGGCTACACCTTC. Its protein is CASSALQGARGYTF.

V usage is TRBV5-1 and J usage is TRBJ2-1, with TRBD2 identical over 7 bases. Trimming cost V 1 base and J 4 bases; bases outside gene matches: 5. The CDR3 runs to 15 residues. Germline-derived CDR1 and CDR2 are SGHRS and YFSETQ. The CDR3 here is CASSLSSGQYNEQFF. CDR3 nucleotide sequence: TGCGCCAGCAGCTTGTCTAGCGGTCAATACAATGAGCAGTTCTTC. Together with reference TRBV5-1 and TRBJ2-1, the CDR3 gives the full variable domain: KAGVTQTPRYLIKTRGQQVTLSCSPISGHRSVSWYQQTPGQGLQFLFEYFSETQRNKGNFPGRFSGRQFSNSRSEMNVSTLELGDSALYLCASSLSSGQYNEQFFGPGTRLTVL.

This clone has more than one count but fewer than ten. V gene TRBV7-9 combines with J gene TRBJ1-4; 9 nucleotides agree with TRBD1. Trimming cost V 4 bases and J 11 bases; bases outside gene matches: 17. This CDR3 is 17 amino acids long. Germline V gene sequence: CDR1 SEHNR, CDR2 FQNEAQ (reference sequence). CDR3 nucleotide sequence: TGTGCCAGCAGCTCACAACAGACCGGACAGGGGCCGGGGAAACTGTTTTTT. Translation: CASSSQQTGQGPGKLFF. Full variable domain (remainder filled in from reference TRBV7-9 and TRBJ1-4): DTGVSQNPRHKITKRGQNVTFRCDPISEHNRLYWYRQTLGQGPEFLTYFQNEAQLEKSRLLSDRFSAERPKGSFSTLEIQRTEQGDSAMYLCASSSQQTGQGPGKLFFGSGTQLSVL.

The chain couples TRBV27 to TRBJ2-5; 9 bases match TRBD2. Per germline, CDR1 MNHEY and CDR2 SMNVEV (reference sequence). The V gene end was trimmed by 4 bases and the J gene end by 4 bases; junction bases not matched to a gene: 16. The CDR3 has 18 residues. The CDR3 sequence: CASSSRTSASGWAETQYF. CDR3 coding DNA: TGTGCCAGCAGTTCAAGGACTAGCGCCTCGGGATGGGCAGAGACCCAGTACTTC.